The rows below give T cell receptor beta chains drawn from one sample of a study of technical replicates of blood from a few donors. TCRdb's table, derived via immunoSEQ multiplex PCR, lists solely in-frame clones and lacks some. The sample yields 60,000 to 65,000 clones, 85% to 95% seen once. The sequencing input was PBMCs. The receptors here all came from a human donor in good health. Some clones in this sample may be carry-over from other donors' samples. Both conserved end residues are part of each CDR3. D genes are given only for firm matches. The size field is filled for only some rows; it gives once, few, many or a size class.

abundance: few
d_gene: TRBD2
v_gene: TRBV4-2
j_gene: TRBJ2-3
CDR3nt: TGTGCCAGCAGCCCGTCCGGGACTAGCGGCCGCACAGATACGCAGTATTTT
CDR3aa: CASSPSGTSGRTDTQYF

abundance: .
d_gene: TRBD2
v_gene: TRBV5-1
j_gene: TRBJ2-1
CDR3nt: TGCGCCAGCAGCCTCGTTGCGGCTAGCGGGCGACAGACCAAGAGCTCCTACAATGAGCAGTTCTTC
CDR3aa: CASSLVAASGRQTKSSYNEQFF

abundance: .
d_gene: .
v_gene: TRBV2
j_gene: TRBJ2-5
CDR3nt: TGTGCCAGCAGTGAACGGGTTGTTGAGACCCAGTACTTC
CDR3aa: CASSERVVETQYF

abundance: .
d_gene: TRBD2
v_gene: TRBV4-3
j_gene: TRBJ2-3
CDR3nt: TGCGCCAGCAGCCAAGATCTGACTAGCGGGGCACCCCGAGAGGATACGCAGTATTTT
CDR3aa: CASSQDLTSGAPREDTQYF

abundance: .
d_gene: .
v_gene: TRBV9
j_gene: TRBJ1-3
CDR3nt: TGTGCCAGCAGCGTGGACAGCGGAAACACCATATATTTT
CDR3aa: CASSVDSGNTIYF

abundance: .
d_gene: .
v_gene: TRBV15
j_gene: TRBJ1-1
CDR3nt: TGTGCCACCCGGACTCCATTGGGTGAAGCTTTCTTT
CDR3aa: CATRTPLGEAFF

abundance: .
d_gene: .
v_gene: TRBV20-1
j_gene: TRBJ2-1
CDR3nt: TGCAGTGCTAGGCGTGTAAATGAGCAGTTCTTC
CDR3aa: CSARRVNEQFF

abundance: .
d_gene: TRBD2
v_gene: TRBV18
j_gene: TRBJ2-7
CDR3nt: TGTGCCAGCTCACCATTCGGCCCGTCGGGCGGGAGCTCCTACGAGCAGTACTTC
CDR3aa: CASSPFGPSGGSSYEQYF

abundance: .
d_gene: .
v_gene: TRBV10-2
j_gene: TRBJ1-1
CDR3nt: TGCGCCAGCAGACACGATTTGAACACTGAAGCTTTCTTT
CDR3aa: CASRHDLNTEAFF

abundance: .
d_gene: TRBD1
v_gene: TRBV10-3
j_gene: TRBJ2-5
CDR3nt: TGTGCCATCAGCGCTGAGGGACAGGGGTCACAACAGTACTTC
CDR3aa: CAISAEGQGSQQYF

abundance: once
d_gene: TRBD1
v_gene: TRBV5-3
j_gene: TRBJ1-2
CDR3nt: TGTGCCAGAAGGTTATATCTCGTGGACAGGGCGCAAAACTATGGCTACACCTTC
CDR3aa: CARRLYLVDRAQNYGYTF

abundance: .
d_gene: TRBD1
v_gene: TRBV20-1
j_gene: TRBJ1-1
CDR3nt: TGCAGTGCCCGGACAGGGGGTGAAGCTTTCTTT
CDR3aa: CSARTGGEAFF

abundance: .
d_gene: .
v_gene: TRBV18
j_gene: TRBJ1-1
CDR3nt: TGTGCCAGCTCACCTTTACAGGGGAACACTGAAGCTTTCTTT
CDR3aa: CASSPLQGNTEAFF

abundance: .
d_gene: TRBD1
v_gene: TRBV7-9
j_gene: TRBJ1-1
CDR3nt: TGTGCCAGCGCGACAGGGCCGAACACTGAAGCTTTCTTT
CDR3aa: CASATGPNTEAFF

abundance: .
d_gene: .
v_gene: TRBV7-3
j_gene: TRBJ2-1
CDR3nt: TGTGCCAGCAGCTTAGAGGAAGGGGCACGGTTCTTC
CDR3aa: CASSLEEGARFF

abundance: .
d_gene: .
v_gene: TRBV19
j_gene: TRBJ1-1
CDR3nt: TGTGCCAGTAGTATAGATGAGGGCAATACTGAAGCTTTCTTT
CDR3aa: CASSIDEGNTEAFF

abundance: .
d_gene: .
v_gene: TRBV7-8
j_gene: TRBJ2-7
CDR3nt: TGTGCCAGCAGCTTAGGGACTCTCTACGAGCAGTACTTC
CDR3aa: CASSLGTLYEQYF

abundance: few
d_gene: TRBD1
v_gene: TRBV6-1
j_gene: TRBJ1-1
CDR3nt: TGTGCCAGCAGTGAATTTAGGGGGCTAAACACTGAAGCTTTCTTT
CDR3aa: CASSEFRGLNTEAFF

abundance: .
d_gene: TRBD2
v_gene: TRBV5-1
j_gene: TRBJ2-3
CDR3nt: TGCGCCAGCAGCTTTAATCCTAAGGGACTAGCGGGGGGCACAGATACGCAGTATTTT
CDR3aa: CASSFNPKGLAGGTDTQYF

abundance: .
d_gene: TRBD2
v_gene: TRBV10-3
j_gene: TRBJ2-7
CDR3nt: TGTGCCATCAGTGGTCGGCTAGCGGGGATGAGCTCCTACGAGCAGTACTTC
CDR3aa: CAISGRLAGMSSYEQYF

abundance: .
d_gene: TRBD1
v_gene: TRBV7-2
j_gene: TRBJ1-6
CDR3nt: TGTGCCAGCAGCTTGACAGGGGGAATTAATTCACCCCTCCACTTT
CDR3aa: CASSLTGGINSPLHF

abundance: .
d_gene: .
v_gene: TRBV19
j_gene: TRBJ2-4
CDR3nt: TGTGCCAGTAGTGAGGTCACGGGGATCGAAAACATTCAGTACTTC
CDR3aa: CASSEVTGIENIQYF

abundance: once
d_gene: .
v_gene: TRBV27
j_gene: TRBJ1-1
CDR3nt: TGTGCCAGCAGTCCCACAGGCTGGGGCATGAACACTGAAGCTTTCTTT
CDR3aa: CASSPTGWGMNTEAFF

abundance: once
d_gene: .
v_gene: TRBV6-6
j_gene: TRBJ2-5
CDR3nt: TGTGCCAGCAGAGAAAAGACTCAGACCCAGTACTTC
CDR3aa: CASREKTQTQYF

abundance: .
d_gene: TRBD1
v_gene: TRBV9
j_gene: TRBJ1-5
CDR3nt: TGTGCCAGCAGCGTAGGGGAGACAGGGAGCCAGCCCCAGCATTTT
CDR3aa: CASSVGETGSQPQHF

abundance: .
d_gene: TRBD2
v_gene: TRBV5-1
j_gene: TRBJ2-2
CDR3nt: TGCGCCAGCAGCTTTCTAGCGGGAGAGGCCGGGGAGCTGTTTTTT
CDR3aa: CASSFLAGEAGELFF

abundance: .
d_gene: TRBD1
v_gene: TRBV7-3
j_gene: TRBJ2-3
CDR3nt: TGTGCCAGCAGCCGGGACAGGGGCACAGATACGCAGTATTTT
CDR3aa: CASSRDRGTDTQYF

abundance: few
d_gene: .
v_gene: TRBV15
j_gene: TRBJ2-1
CDR3nt: TGTGCCACCAGCAACAATCCAACAGTCGAGCAGTTCTTC
CDR3aa: CATSNNPTVEQFF

abundance: .
d_gene: .
v_gene: TRBV29-1
j_gene: TRBJ2-3
CDR3nt: TGCAGCACGATGGACAGCGAGGATACGCAGTATTTT
CDR3aa: CSTMDSEDTQYF

abundance: .
d_gene: TRBD2
v_gene: TRBV4-1
j_gene: TRBJ2-2
CDR3nt: TGCGCCAGCAGCCCTCGCGGACTAGCCGGTGACACCGGGGAGCTGTTTTTT
CDR3aa: CASSPRGLAGDTGELFF

abundance: .
d_gene: TRBD1
v_gene: TRBV7-2
j_gene: TRBJ1-2
CDR3nt: TGTGCCAGCAGCCGGCCGGGACAGGGGGGCAACTATGGCTACACCTTC
CDR3aa: CASSRPGQGGNYGYTF

abundance: .
d_gene: TRBD2
v_gene: TRBV7-2
j_gene: TRBJ2-7
CDR3nt: TGTGCCAGCAGCTGGGCTAGCGGGGGCTCCTACGAGCAGTACTTC
CDR3aa: CASSWASGGSYEQYF

abundance: .
d_gene: TRBD2
v_gene: TRBV27
j_gene: TRBJ2-5
CDR3nt: TGTGCCAGCAGTTTATATAGCGGGGGGGCCGGAAGAGAGACCCAGTACTTC
CDR3aa: CASSLYSGGAGRETQYF

abundance: .
d_gene: TRBD2
v_gene: TRBV4-1
j_gene: TRBJ2-3
CDR3nt: TGCGCCAGCAGCCAAGCCAGACTAGCGGGAGTTACAGATACGCAGTATTTT
CDR3aa: CASSQARLAGVTDTQYF

abundance: .
d_gene: TRBD1
v_gene: TRBV19
j_gene: TRBJ2-5
CDR3nt: TGTGCCAGTAGTCTCCGGGACAGAGAAGAGACCCAGTACTTC
CDR3aa: CASSLRDREETQYF

abundance: .
d_gene: .
v_gene: TRBV4-3
j_gene: TRBJ1-3
CDR3nt: TGCGCCAGCAGCCTCCGGGCGGGGGAGGGTGGAAACACCATATATTTT
CDR3aa: CASSLRAGEGGNTIYF

abundance: .
d_gene: .
v_gene: TRBV27
j_gene: TRBJ2-7
CDR3nt: TGTGCCAGCAGTTTCTCCGGGACTCAGATCTACGAGCAGTACTTC
CDR3aa: CASSFSGTQIYEQYF

abundance: .
d_gene: TRBD1
v_gene: TRBV11-2
j_gene: TRBJ1-1
CDR3nt: TGTGCCAGCAGGTTACCAGGGGGCTCTGAAGCTTTCTTT
CDR3aa: CASRLPGGSEAFF

abundance: .
d_gene: TRBD2
v_gene: TRBV7-8
j_gene: TRBJ2-7
CDR3nt: TGTGCCAGCAGCTTACTTGCGGGAGGGCCCTACGAGCAGTACTTC
CDR3aa: CASSLLAGGPYEQYF

abundance: .
d_gene: .
v_gene: TRBV9
j_gene: TRBJ1-1
CDR3nt: TGTGCCAGCAGCGTAGGTTTAGCCATGAACACTGAAGCTTTCTTT
CDR3aa: CASSVGLAMNTEAFF

abundance: .
d_gene: .
v_gene: TRBV7-6
j_gene: TRBJ2-7
CDR3nt: TGTGCCAGCAGCTTAACCCGGGAACGGTCCTACGAGCAGTACTTC
CDR3aa: CASSLTRERSYEQYF

abundance: .
d_gene: .
v_gene: TRBV2
j_gene: TRBJ1-5
CDR3nt: TGTGCCAGCAGTTCCGGGACTCTCCAAAGGCGCAATCAGCCCCAGCATTTT
CDR3aa: CASSSGTLQRRNQPQHF

abundance: .
d_gene: .
v_gene: TRBV4-3
j_gene: TRBJ2-5
CDR3nt: TGCGCCAGCAGCCAAGTCCGCGGCCAAGAGACCCAGTACTTC
CDR3aa: CASSQVRGQETQYF

abundance: .
d_gene: TRBD1
v_gene: TRBV7-2
j_gene: TRBJ2-5
CDR3nt: TGTGCCAGCAGCTTGGGACAGGGACAAGAGACCCAGTACTTC
CDR3aa: CASSLGQGQETQYF

abundance: once
d_gene: .
v_gene: TRBV18
j_gene: TRBJ1-5
CDR3nt: TGTGCCAGCTCACCAGGAGATGGTCAGCCCCAGCATTTT
CDR3aa: CASSPGDGQPQHF

abundance: .
d_gene: .
v_gene: TRBV6-5
j_gene: TRBJ2-1
CDR3nt: TGTGCCAGCAGTTCCCCGGGGGACCCGAGGAGGAGGGAGCAGTTCTTC
CDR3aa: CASSSPGDPRRREQFF

abundance: once
d_gene: TRBD2
v_gene: TRBV9
j_gene: TRBJ2-1
CDR3nt: TGTGCCAGCAGCGTCCGGTTTGGCGGGGGGTATAATGAGCAGTTCTTC
CDR3aa: CASSVRFGGGYNEQFF

abundance: .
d_gene: .
v_gene: TRBV29-1
j_gene: TRBJ1-4
CDR3nt: TGCAGCGTTGCGGCAGGGAATAATGAAAAACTGTTTTTT
CDR3aa: CSVAAGNNEKLFF